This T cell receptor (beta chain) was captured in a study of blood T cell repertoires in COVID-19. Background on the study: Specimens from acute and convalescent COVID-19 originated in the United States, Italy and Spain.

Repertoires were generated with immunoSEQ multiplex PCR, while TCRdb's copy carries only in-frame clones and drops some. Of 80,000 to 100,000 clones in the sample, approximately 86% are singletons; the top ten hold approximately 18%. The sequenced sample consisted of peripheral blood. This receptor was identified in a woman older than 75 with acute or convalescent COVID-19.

The DNA for the CDR3 is TGTGCCATCAGTGAGACAGTGAGTTCACCCCTCCACTTT. This codes for CAISETVSSPLHF. The chain has TRBV10-3 and TRBJ1-6; D is unclear. Germline V gives CDR1 ENHRY, CDR2 SYGVKD. Trimming cost V 2 bases and J 9 bases, with 8 bases left between them. CDR3 length equals 13 residues.